This T cell receptor beta chain was obtained from a study of blood T cells in healthy people across ages. Concerning this clonotype itself: Its antigen is unknown.

The use of a sample-barcoded 5' primer and a J-beta primer mix characterized a second PCR of about 6 to 11 cycles. Using its own MiXCR run on the 5' RACE reads, TCRdb lists one record per CDR3 protein. The sample holds some 1 million distinct CDR3 sequences, under 55% seen once. Study outcomes and limitations: CMV infection status of these donors was not known.

Donors were systemically healthy Caucasian individuals from Russia aged about 6 to 90 years. Peripheral blood samples of 9 to 10 milliliters were drawn from each donor. The CDR3 spans 18 residues. The sequence derives from a woman between 55 and 75 years old in good health. Sequencing used blood. V is TRBV21-1 and J is TRBJ2-3; the table's D call TRBD2 went unverified against the DNA. TRBV21-1 constitutes a pseudogene. CDR3 loop: CASSKALGTSGYTDTQYF. In nucleotides, the CDR3 is TGTGCCAGCAGCAAAGCCTTGGGGACTAGCGGCTACACAGATACGCAGTATTTT.